This T cell receptor beta chain comes out of a study of T cell responses to AZD1222 COVID-19 vaccine. Overall study findings and caveats: Donors were largely white British and mainly female; clonal diversity was possibly underestimated. Variant regions that are unmutated are reportedly the target of nearly half of spike-specific TCRs. With two AZD1222 doses given, Spike-specific TCR breadth and depth both rose.

Libraries were prepared by immunoSEQ multiplex PCR; TCRdb keeps only in-frame clonotypes and omits some of them. Here the sample spans 200,000 or so clones, 85% to 90% being singletons. Trimming took 0 bases from V and 3 from J; bases not matched to a gene: 1. The CDR3 is made up of 14 amino acids. Germline CDR1 SGHRS, CDR2 YFSETQ. As regards this clone: As yet, its antigen is unknown.

The source of this sequence is an adult in good health. This specimen was peripheral blood, taken on day 0 of AZD1222 vaccination. V usage is TRBV5-1 and J usage is TRBJ2-7; 9 nucleotides align to TRBD1. This chain's CDR3 is CASSLGTGVYEQYF. CDR3 bases: TGCGCCAGCAGCTTGGGGACAGGGGTCTACGAGCAGTACTTC.